A single T cell receptor (beta chain) is shown here with its context. It has no known antigen specificity. The sample holds no much larger clone one base away, and base qualities are not on file. The cohort consisted of 666 healthy bone marrow donors. Cohort members were all nominally healthy when sampled, although unrecorded immune exposures were likely present. The donor was CMV seronegative and belonged to the group of over 350 seronegative cohort members. A peripheral blood sample was collected from each donor, and TCR beta sequencing was performed on peripheral blood mononuclear cells. The Qiagen DNeasy Blood Extraction Kit was used to extract genomic DNA from the blood cell samples. Trimming takes 3 bases off V and 3 bases off J; junction bases not matched to a gene: 2. Counted from cysteine to phenylalanine, this CDR3 has 14 amino acids. The retained sequence is limited to the CDR3, 42 bases, with the frame set at the first base. From the germline V gene (reference sequence), CDR1 is MNHEY and CDR2 is SMNVEV.

This record comes from a study of cytomegalovirus exposure and HLA in healthy donors (TCRdb year 2017). About the full investigation: An earlier analysis of fewer than 750 of the donors reported 276 Gb of sequence data and 117 million unique TCR beta sequences obtained from about 180 million T cells. Among approximately 370 genotyped donors of the cohort, an average of around 250,000 unique TCR beta nucleotide sequences was sequenced per donor, of which 15% to 20% were non-productive. Because of strong linkage in the cohort, 4 to 6 DR-DQ haplotypes were treated as single units for association and clustering. Using immunosequencing, the study profiled T cell repertoires from fewer than 700 subjects and related those repertoires to cytomegalovirus serostatus. Alongside the repertoire data, information on donor age, sex, ethnicity and CMV serostatus was compiled. High-throughput TCR immunosequencing, statistical association of individual TCRs with disease status, and machine learning were combined to predict cytomegalovirus infection status. The later analysis used no new phenotypic data to find candidate immune exposures, relying instead on TCR beta sequences and their occurrence across donors. A later genetic analysis used genome-wide SNP genotypes for about 55% of the 666 donors, treating that subset as a discovery cohort. Typing coverage varied by locus: roughly 620-640 donors for A, B, C, DRB1 and DQB1; 500 to 550 for DQA1; more than 600 for DPA1; under 490 for DPB1. Every discovery cohort repertoire had been produced on one sequencing platform. Besides the first cohort of 500 to 700 subjects, a separate validation cohort made up of around 120 different subjects was used. Both class I and class II loci were covered by HLA typing, at four-digit resolution. The aim of the study was to test whether cataloging public T cell receptors could identify signatures of past pathogen exposure. Among the roughly 380 genotyped donors, around 81% belonged to the genetic ancestry cluster associated with self-reported Caucasian donors. An early release covering around 630 HLA-typed donors comprised 250 to 350 gigabases of sequencing data and roughly 86 million unique TCR sequences. An earlier analysis of fewer than 750 of the donors used high-throughput TCR beta sequencing to judge whether each TCR beta V gene segment behaved as functional or pseudogenic. In a later analysis, previously published TCR beta repertoires from 670 or so donors were re-analyzed and high-resolution HLA genotyping was added so that TCR occurrence patterns could be studied.

Here is what the overall study found, with its caveats: A later analysis found that most CMV-associated TCR beta chains appeared HLA-restricted, with HLA associations seemingly driven largely by CMV exposure. In a later analysis, HLA-associated TCR beta chains were found to be more clonally expanded and to have lower generation probabilities than equally common non-associated chains. While some public TCRs were present in many individuals, most TCR sequences turned up only very rarely across donors. In a later analysis, several top co-occurrence clusters were reported to appear linked to parvovirus B19, influenza, CMV and Epstein-Barr virus. Sequencing depth was assumed to be roughly uniform across donors in the presence/absence analyses, though that assumption may not hold. According to a later genetic analysis, donors in an Asian-associated ancestry cluster had fewer N-insertions in productive TCRs than the approximately 690-donor mean. A cluster of highly shared sequence variants was judged likely to be a technical artifact of the sequencing pipeline. At a false discovery rate of 0.05, a later analysis linked some 17,000 TCR beta sequences to specific HLA alleles. In an earlier analysis of 450 to 750 of the donors, most TCR beta V segments appeared in productive rearrangements about 90% or about 30% of the time, broadly matching IMGT annotations. In this cohort, only TCR beta chains were sequenced, and detectable features were limited by the absence of alpha or paired-chain data. The classifier was reported to diagnose cytomegalovirus status with high specificity and sensitivity in both the original and validation cohorts. Linkage disequilibrium might explain the correlated functional status among segregating V segments, but an unknown experimental factor could not be excluded. When HLA alleles, especially DR and DQ, strongly co-occurred, TCR associations were difficult to assign to individual alleles. For the cohort, immune exposure information was limited to CMV serostatus. The authors suggested that the approach could potentially be generalized to other disease states and immunological phenotypes. A further reported finding was that TCR beta sequences accurately predicted the HLA-A and HLA-B alleles for most subjects in the first cohort. In the study, around 160 TCR beta chains were listed as associated with cytomegalovirus. In a later analysis, the rate of TCR association differed among HLA loci, with DRB1 alleles having the most associated TCRs and HLA-C alleles having the fewest. Because HLA typing was missing for some donors at each locus, association tests included only the typed subset. Some IMGT-functional V segments, including TRBV6-2 and TRBV6-3, could not be distinguished by the 87-base-pair reads and were therefore excluded. In a later genetic analysis, a missense DCLRE1C variant was associated with V-gene and J-gene trimming of TCR beta chains, and the association was replicated in an independent cohort. Three of the identified cytomegalovirus-associated TCR beta chains were confirmed in vitro to be specific for cytomegalovirus antigens. Because counts were too low, roughly 18 rarely observed V segments, including chromosome 9 orphons, were left out of the earlier analysis of approximately 580 of the donors.

The method was the immunoSEQ multiplex PCR assay. For the multiplex PCR, a mixture combining 60 forward primers for TCR Vbeta segments and 13 reverse primers for TCR Jbeta segments was used. The CDR3 region of rearranged TCR beta genes was amplified from genomic DNA with a multiplex PCR assay. The Illumina HiSeq System was used to sequence the amplified TCR beta libraries as 87-base-pair reads. Per the source publication's procedure: A later analysis counted approximately 74 million unique TCR beta chains across the 690 or so repertoires, and around 9.9 million of these chains were shared by at least two donors. Raw reads were error-corrected and collapsed into unique sequences with a nearest-neighbor algorithm that merged closely related sequences to remove PCR and sequencing errors. CDR3 sequences were aligned to IMGT reference sequences to assign V, D and J gene segments. For a sequence to be retained, a match of at least six nucleotides to both a V gene segment and a J gene segment was required. A rearrangement was called productive if the CDR3 had no stop codons and remained in frame with V and J, and every other rearrangement was called non-productive. CDR3 was defined by IMGT convention, running from the second conserved V-encoded cysteine to the conserved J-encoded phenylalanine. The earlier analysis of about 610 of the donors excluded any sequence lacking an unambiguous match to a single V gene segment. An earlier analysis of some 500 of the donors classified V segments as functional when productive rearrangements were above 56.7% and as segregating when the standard deviation between donors was above 5%. A statistical classification framework was built for diagnosing cytomegalovirus status from the catalog of TCR beta chain sequences. In a later analysis, V and J genes were assigned by comparing TCR nucleotide sequences against IMGT/GENE-DB human TR gene sequences. The TCRdist pipeline was used in a later analysis to assign CDR3 sequences and most-parsimonious VDJ recombination scenarios. In a later analysis, every TCR beta chain was defined by the combination of its CDR3 amino acid sequence and its V-gene family, and reads without a unique V-gene family were dropped. To address suspected cross-contamination and a sequencing artifact, a later analysis removed roughly 580 highly shared, low-generation-probability nucleotide sequences. In a later analysis, a clonal expansion index was calculated for each public chain from normalized within-repertoire ranks of inferred template counts. In a later analysis, generation probabilities were computed using a VDJ recombination model fitted to out-of-frame rearrangements, and the results were checked against IGoR. A later analysis scored TCR-TCR, TCR-HLA and TCR-CMV co-occurrence with hypergeometric tests, applying a repertoire-size bias correction to TCR pairs. In a later analysis, false discovery rates were estimated by permuting HLA or CMV assignments 20 times. In a later analysis, co-occurring TCRs were grouped using DBSCAN, and TCRdist sequence similarity was added for clustering within HLA-allele-positive subsets. Repertoires with fewer than 30,000 or more than 120,000 public chains were left out of co-occurrence clustering, as were five repertoires with anomalous nucleotide sharing. TCRdb provides this immuneACCESS table in a form limited to in-frame rearrangements. Some clones are lacking; in checked studies, under half of them reflect an unresolved V gene, and why the rest are absent is not known. V, J and clone size are taken as reported in that table, and D and trimming were inferred from the DNA itself. Within this sample are 90,000 to 120,000 clones, with roughly 72% of them counted one time only. The top ten hold 7.8% of the sample.

The clonotype originates from a man aged 25 to 40 in good health and CMV-seronegative. The V and J genes are TRBV27 and TRBJ1-5, with 7 bases matching TRBD1. Sequencing was carried out using PBMCs. Here is the DNA: TGTGCCAGCAGTTTGAAGGGGGCCAATCAGCCCCAGCATTTT. The resulting protein is CASSLKGANQPQHF.